Listed below are T cell receptor beta chains from one sample, sequenced in a study of vaccination and CD4 T cells after COVID-19. TCRdb reprocessed the PCR reads with MiXCR, giving one entry per CDR3 protein. The profile covers just over 20,000 distinct CDR3 sequences, with roughly 53% appearing a single time and 0.95% to 1.3% taken by the ten largest. Here the sequenced sample was CD4+ T cells from blood, taken before SARS-CoV-2 vaccination. All receptors derive from a human donor who had recovered from COVID-19. Each CDR3 is given with its conserved first and last residue. A D gene is named only where the DNA matches it firmly. The size entry is marked missing in some rows and otherwise reads once, few, many or a size class.

d_gene	j_gene	abundance	v_gene	CDR3aa	CDR3nt
-	TRBJ2-1	once	TRBV7-3	CASGRDYNEQFF	TGTGCCAGCGGTAGGGATTACAATGAGCAGTTCTTC
TRBD2	TRBJ2-1	-	TRBV27	CASRDQREGYNEQFF	TGTGCCAGCAGAGATCAGCGGGAGGGCTACAATGAGCAGTTCTTC
TRBD1	TRBJ1-5	few	TRBV12-3/TRBV12-4	CASSWGQGGNQPQHF	TGTGCCAGCAGTTGGGGACAGGGGGGCAATCAGCCCCAGCATTTT
-	TRBJ2-7	-	TRBV12-3/TRBV12-4	CASIHILYEQYF	TGTGCCAGCATCCACATCTTATACGAGCAGTACTTC
-	TRBJ1-2	-	TRBV7-2	CASSGGSARGYTF	TGTGCCAGCAGCGGGGGGTCCGCTCGGGGCTACACCTTC
-	TRBJ1-5	once	TRBV6-5	CASSWARNQPQHF	TGTGCCAGCAGTTGGGCGCGCAATCAGCCCCAGCATTTT
-	TRBJ2-5	-	TRBV19	CASSNDPSLGTQYF	TGTGCCAGTAGCAACGACCCGAGTCTAGGGACCCAGTACTTC
-	TRBJ1-1	-	TRBV6-1	CASNTRGGVNTEAFF	TGTGCCAGCAATACCAGAGGGGGAGTGAACACTGAAGCTTTCTTT
TRBD1	TRBJ2-2	once	TRBV15	CATSTGTATGELFF	TGTGCCACCAGCACCGGGACAGCTACCGGGGAGCTGTTTTTT
TRBD2	TRBJ2-3	-	TRBV20-1	CSARGLAGAPTDTQYF	TGCAGTGCTAGAGGACTAGCGGGAGCTCCCACGGATACGCAGTATTTT
-	TRBJ2-5	-	TRBV27	CASSLSRARGGETQYF	TGTGCCAGCAGTTTATCGAGGGCCAGGGGGGGAGAGACCCAGTACTTC
-	TRBJ2-2	-	TRBV7-2	CASSFWLTGELFF	TGTGCCAGCAGCTTTTGGCTCACCGGGGAGCTGTTTTTT
TRBD1	TRBJ2-3	-	TRBV2	CASSRTGRPDTQYF	TGTGCCAGCAGCCGGACAGGGAGGCCAGATACGCAGTATTTT
-	TRBJ2-3	-	TRBV20-1	CSAREYGSNTDTQYF	TGCAGTGCTAGAGAGTACGGGAGTAACACAGATACGCAGTATTTT
-	TRBJ2-2	-	TRBV20-1	CSAKRGTNTGELFF	TGCAGTGCCAAACGTGGGACTAACACCGGGGAGCTGTTTTTT
TRBD2	TRBJ2-7	-	TRBV11-2	CASSFTGTSYEQYF	TGTGCCAGCAGCTTCACCGGGACTAGCTACGAGCAGTACTTC
-	TRBJ1-1	-	TRBV20-1	CSAPNFNRVGAFF	TGCAGTGCGCCGAACTTCAACAGGGTGGGAGCTTTCTTT
TRBD1	TRBJ2-7	-	TRBV7-9	CAVTGGLRSGKVLNEQYF	TGTGCTGTAACAGGGGGGCTTCGCTCAGGGAAGGTTTTGAACGAGCAGTACTTC
TRBD2	TRBJ2-1	-	TRBV6-1	CASTRGLAGVTHEQFF	TGTGCCAGCACCCGGGGACTAGCGGGAGTTACCCATGAGCAGTTCTTC
TRBD1	TRBJ2-7	-	TRBV20-1	CSARAPIGQGTSYEQYF	TGCAGTGCTAGAGCTCCCATAGGACAGGGCACATCCTACGAGCAGTACTTC
-	TRBJ1-1	-	TRBV29-1	CSGYENTEAFF	TGCAGCGGATACGAGAACACTGAAGCTTTCTTT
-	TRBJ2-3	-	TRBV7-3	CASSLNRHTQYF	TGTGCCAGCAGCTTAAATCGGCATACGCAGTATTTT
-	TRBJ2-1	-	TRBV20-1	CSARDPTKANYNEQFF	TGCAGTGCTAGAGACCCAACTAAAGCCAATTACAATGAGCAGTTCTTC
TRBD2	TRBJ2-7	-	TRBV28	CASSSSASGSVEQYF	TGTGCCAGCAGCTCCTCCGCGAGCGGGAGTGTCGAGCAGTACTTC
TRBD1	TRBJ2-1	few	TRBV15	CATDRTGGDEQFF	TGTGCCACGGACCGGACAGGGGGGGATGAGCAGTTCTTC
-	TRBJ2-5	-	TRBV7-8	CASSFSGRETQYF	TGTGCCAGCAGCTTTTCAGGGCGAGAGACCCAGTACTTC
TRBD1	TRBJ1-4	-	TRBV24-1	CATGNRGRPEKLFF	TGTGCCACCGGCAACAGGGGGCGCCCCGAAAAACTGTTTTTT
-	TRBJ1-5	once	TRBV28	CASGEVNQPQHF	TGTGCCAGCGGGGAGGTCAATCAGCCCCAGCATTTT
TRBD2	TRBJ2-3	-	TRBV7-9	CASSPGRAGPSRADTQYF	TGTGCCAGCAGCCCGGGTCGAGCGGGACCATCCAGGGCAGATACGCAGTATTTT
TRBD2	TRBJ2-1	-	TRBV5-4	CASSLRPWTSGDNEQFF	TGTGCCAGCAGTCTGAGGCCGTGGACTAGCGGCGACAATGAGCAGTTCTTC
TRBD1	TRBJ1-2	once	TRBV28	CASSILRTGNYGYTF	TGTGCCAGCAGTATACTTCGGACAGGGAACTATGGCTACACCTTC
-	TRBJ2-7	once	TRBV28	CASSLYYEQYF	TGTGCCAGCAGTTTATACTACGAGCAGTACTTC
-	TRBJ1-2	few	TRBV11-2	CASSPYRTGGYTF	TGTGCCAGCAGTCCATACAGGACGGGTGGCTACACCTTC
TRBD1	TRBJ2-7	-	TRBV19	CASQDRTGYEQYF	TGTGCCAGTCAGGACAGGACTGGCTACGAGCAGTACTTC
-	TRBJ2-6	-	TRBV24-1	CATSDPSPGLSGANVLTF	TGTGCCACCAGTGATCCTTCTCCGGGTCTCTCTGGGGCCAACGTCCTGACTTTC
-	TRBJ1-1	-	TRBV19	CASRDGQLGEAFF	TGTGCCAGTAGGGACGGACAGCTAGGGGAAGCTTTCTTT
-	TRBJ2-7	-	TRBV15	CATSFRTRLSYEQYF	TGTGCCACCAGCTTCCGGACACGGCTGTCCTACGAGCAGTACTTC
-	TRBJ2-7	-	TRBV7-9	CASSSLRSFRGDEQYF	TGTGCCAGCAGCTCCTTGAGGAGCTTTCGTGGAGACGAGCAGTACTTC
-	TRBJ1-6	-	TRBV28	CASSFIQVTSPLHF	TGTGCCAGCAGTTTCATCCAGGTTACCTCACCCCTCCACTTT
-	TRBJ1-3	few	TRBV19	CASRVDSSGNTIYF	TGTGCCAGTAGGGTGGACAGCTCTGGAAACACCATATATTTT
-	TRBJ1-2	few	TRBV27	CASSGGTGYTF	TGTGCCAGCTCAGGAGGGACTGGCTACACCTTC
-	TRBJ2-7	-	TRBV18	CASSSVGPPGEQYF	TGTGCCAGCTCATCGGTGGGCCCACCGGGCGAGCAGTACTTC
-	TRBJ2-3	-	TRBV7-9	CASSFRYADTQYF	TGTGCCAGCAGCTTCAGGTATGCAGATACGCAGTATTTT
TRBD1	TRBJ1-6	-	TRBV20-1	CAPGQGHSPLHF	TGCGCACCGGGACAGGGGCATTCACCCCTCCACTTT
TRBD1	TRBJ2-5	-	TRBV27	CASSPLTGGETQYF	TGTGCCAGCAGTCCCCTAACAGGGGGAGAGACCCAGTACTTC
TRBD1	TRBJ1-4	-	TRBV10-3	CAIRRQGDEKLFF	TGTGCCATCAGAAGACAGGGAGACGAAAAACTGTTTTTT
TRBD2	TRBJ2-5	few	TRBV7-8	CASSVTSGEATQYF	TGTGCCAGCAGCGTTACTAGCGGTGAGGCAACCCAGTACTTC
-	TRBJ1-1	-	TRBV12-3/TRBV12-4	CASRPTGRAEAFF	TGTGCCAGCAGACCAACAGGGCGCGCTGAAGCTTTCTTT
TRBD2	TRBJ2-3	-	TRBV6-1	CASSNDIAGRTDTQYF	TGTGCCAGCAGTAACGATATAGCGGGACGGACAGATACGCAGTATTTT
-	TRBJ2-7	once	TRBV7-2	CASSWGYAGGEQYF	TGTGCCAGCAGCTGGGGGTACGCTGGCGGCGAGCAGTACTTC
-	TRBJ1-3	-	TRBV7-2	CASSYRLSGNTIYF	TGTGCCAGCAGCTACCGGCTATCTGGAAACACCATATATTTT